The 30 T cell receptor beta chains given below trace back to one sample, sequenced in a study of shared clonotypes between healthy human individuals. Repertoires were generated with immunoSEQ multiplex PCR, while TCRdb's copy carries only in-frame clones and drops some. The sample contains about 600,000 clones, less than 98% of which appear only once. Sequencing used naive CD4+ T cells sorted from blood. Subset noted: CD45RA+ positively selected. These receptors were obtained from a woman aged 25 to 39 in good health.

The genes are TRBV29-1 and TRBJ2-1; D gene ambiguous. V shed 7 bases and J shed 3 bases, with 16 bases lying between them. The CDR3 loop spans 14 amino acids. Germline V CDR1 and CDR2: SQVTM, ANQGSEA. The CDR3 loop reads CSARSDKSYNEQFF. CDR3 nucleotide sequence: TGCAGCGCCCGTTCGGATAAAAGCTACAATGAGCAGTTCTTC.

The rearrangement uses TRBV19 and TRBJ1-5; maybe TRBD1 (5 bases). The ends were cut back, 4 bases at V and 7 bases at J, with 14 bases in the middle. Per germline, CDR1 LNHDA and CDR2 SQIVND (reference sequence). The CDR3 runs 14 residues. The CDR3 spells CASSNQGLGQPQHF. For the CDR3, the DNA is TGTGCCAGTAGTAACCAGGGTCTCGGCCAGCCCCAGCATTTT.

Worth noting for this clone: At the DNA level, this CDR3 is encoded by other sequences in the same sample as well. The DNA of the CDR3 is TGCGCCAGCAGCTTGACAGGTGGCAATCAGCCCCAGCATTTT. It encodes CASSLTGGNQPQHF. The chain is built from TRBV5-1 and TRBJ1-5; tentatively, D is TRBD1 (5 bases). This CDR3 region has 14 residues. Trimming cost V 1 base and J 2 bases, with 7 bases left between them. The V gene's germline CDR1 is SGHRS and CDR2 YFSETQ.

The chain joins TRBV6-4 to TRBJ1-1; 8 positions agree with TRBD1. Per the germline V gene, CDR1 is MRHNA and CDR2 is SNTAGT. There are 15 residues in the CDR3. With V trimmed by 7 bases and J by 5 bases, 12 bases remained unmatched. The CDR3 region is CASTSMAGGLTEAFF. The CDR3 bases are TGTGCCAGCACCAGTATGGCAGGGGGCTTGACTGAAGCTTTCTTT.

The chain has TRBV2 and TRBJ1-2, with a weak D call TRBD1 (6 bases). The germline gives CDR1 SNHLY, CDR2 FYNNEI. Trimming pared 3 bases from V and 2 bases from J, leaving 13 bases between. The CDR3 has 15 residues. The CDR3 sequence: CASSEWGGENYGYTF. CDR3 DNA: TGTGCCAGCAGTGAGTGGGGGGGCGAAAACTATGGCTACACCTTC.

CDR3 DNA: TGTGCCAGCAGCCCGGGAGGGACTAGCGGGAGGCTGCAAGAGACCCAGTACTTC. Residues: CASSPGGTSGRLQETQYF. The chain joins TRBV7-9 to TRBJ2-5; 15 bases fit TRBD2. Germline V gene lookup returns CDR1 SEHNR and CDR2 FQNEAQ (reference sequence). The CDR3 totals 18 residues. The V and J ends lost 5 bases and 2 bases, in that order; junction bases with no gene match: 9.

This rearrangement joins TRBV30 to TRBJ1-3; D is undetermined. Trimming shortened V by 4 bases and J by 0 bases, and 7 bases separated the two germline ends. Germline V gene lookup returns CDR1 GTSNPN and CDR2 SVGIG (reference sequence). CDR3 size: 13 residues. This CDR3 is CAWTESSGNTIYF. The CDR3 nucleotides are TGTGCCTGGACGGAAAGCTCTGGAAACACCATATATTTT.

CDR3 residues: CASSPTRQGHTIYF. The CDR3 bases are TGTGCCAGCAGCCCAACTCGGCAGGGACACACCATATATTTT. The chain has TRBV9 and TRBJ1-3; tentative D call: TRBD1 (5 bases). V was shortened by 4 bases and J by 8 bases, with 16 bases between the two germline ends. This CDR3 is built from 14 residues. Per the germline V gene, CDR1 is SGDLS and CDR2 is YYNGEE.

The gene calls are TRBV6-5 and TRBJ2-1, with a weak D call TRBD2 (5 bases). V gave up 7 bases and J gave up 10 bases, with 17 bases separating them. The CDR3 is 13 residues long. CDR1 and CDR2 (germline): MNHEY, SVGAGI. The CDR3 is CASTAGLREEQFF. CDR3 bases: TGTGCCAGCACGGCCGGGTTGAGGGAGGAGCAGTTCTTC.

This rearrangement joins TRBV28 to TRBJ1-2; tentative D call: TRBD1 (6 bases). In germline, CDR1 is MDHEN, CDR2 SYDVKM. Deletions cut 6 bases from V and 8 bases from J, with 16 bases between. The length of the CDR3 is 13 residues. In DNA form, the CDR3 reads TGTGCCAGCAGCGACCCAGGGGATTGGGGCTACACCTTC. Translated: CASSDPGDWGYTF.

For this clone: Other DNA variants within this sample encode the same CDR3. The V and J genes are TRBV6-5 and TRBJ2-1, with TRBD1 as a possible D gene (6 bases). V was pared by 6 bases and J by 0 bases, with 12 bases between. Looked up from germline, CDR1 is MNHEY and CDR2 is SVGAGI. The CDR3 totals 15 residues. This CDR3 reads CASSLDRSSYNEQFF. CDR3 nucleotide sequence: TGTGCCAGCAGCCTGGACAGAAGCTCCTACAATGAGCAGTTCTTC.

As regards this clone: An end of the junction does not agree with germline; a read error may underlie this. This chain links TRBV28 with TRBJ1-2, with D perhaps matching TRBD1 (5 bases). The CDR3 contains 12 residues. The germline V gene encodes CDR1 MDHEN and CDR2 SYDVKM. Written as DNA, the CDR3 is TGCATCGGGGGGGGTCCAAACTATGGCTACACCTTC. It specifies CIGGGPNYGYTF.

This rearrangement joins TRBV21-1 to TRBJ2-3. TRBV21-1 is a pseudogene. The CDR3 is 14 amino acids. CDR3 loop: CASSKESPTDTQYF. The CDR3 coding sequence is TGTGCCAGCAGCAAAGAGTCTCCCACAGATACGCAGTATTTT.

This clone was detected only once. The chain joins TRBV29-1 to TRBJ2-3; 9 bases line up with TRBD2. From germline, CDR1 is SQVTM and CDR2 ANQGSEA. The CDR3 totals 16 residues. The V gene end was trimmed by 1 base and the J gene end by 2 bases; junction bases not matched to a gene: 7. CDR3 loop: CSVEGETSGATDTQYF. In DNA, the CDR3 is TGCAGCGTTGAAGGGGAGACTAGCGGAGCCACAGATACGCAGTATTTT.

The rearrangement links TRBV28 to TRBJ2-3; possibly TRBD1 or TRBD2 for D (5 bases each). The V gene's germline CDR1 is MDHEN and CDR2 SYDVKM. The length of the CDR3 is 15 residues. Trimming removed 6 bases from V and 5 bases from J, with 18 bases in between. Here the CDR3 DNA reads TGTGCCAGCAGGGTAGGGGCCCTGAGGGTAGATACGCAGTATTTT. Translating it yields CASRVGALRVDTQYF.

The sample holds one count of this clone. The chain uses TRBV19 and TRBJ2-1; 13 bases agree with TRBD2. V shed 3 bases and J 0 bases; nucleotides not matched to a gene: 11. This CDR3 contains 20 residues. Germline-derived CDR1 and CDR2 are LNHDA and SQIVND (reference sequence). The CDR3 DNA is TGTGCCAGTAGTATGTCCCGACTAGCGGGAGGTAAAAGCTCCTACAATGAGCAGTTCTTC. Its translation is CASSMSRLAGGKSSYNEQFF. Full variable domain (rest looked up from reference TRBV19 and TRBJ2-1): DGGITQSPKYLFRKEGQNVTLSCEQNLNHDAMYWYRQDPGQGLRLIYYSQIVNDFQKGDIAEGYSVSREKKESFPLTVTSAQKNPTAFYLCASSMSRLAGGKSSYNEQFFGPGTRLTVL.

The CDR3 DNA is TGTGCCAGCAGTTTCGACAGGGTGGGGACCGGGGAGCTGTTTTTT. Protein sequence: CASSFDRVGTGELFF. The gene calls are TRBV27 and TRBJ2-2; TRBD1 agrees at 7 bases. This CDR3 comprises 15 residues. V trimming: 3 bases; J trimming: 5 bases; junction bases outside the gene matches: 6. Germline V gene sequence: CDR1 MNHEY, CDR2 SMNVEV (reference sequence).

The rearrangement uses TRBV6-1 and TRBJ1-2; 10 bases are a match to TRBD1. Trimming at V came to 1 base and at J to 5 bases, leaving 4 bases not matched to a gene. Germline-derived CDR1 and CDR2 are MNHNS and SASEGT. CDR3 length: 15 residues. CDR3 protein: CASSEVGTGAYGYTF. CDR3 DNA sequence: TGTGCCAGCAGTGAAGTCGGGACAGGGGCTTATGGCTACACCTTC.

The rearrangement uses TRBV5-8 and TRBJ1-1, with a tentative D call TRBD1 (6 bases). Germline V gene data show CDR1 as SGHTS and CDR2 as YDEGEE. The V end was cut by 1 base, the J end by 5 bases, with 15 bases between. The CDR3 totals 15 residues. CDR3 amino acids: CASSLLGGRWTEAFF. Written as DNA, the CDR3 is TGTGCCAGCAGCTTGTTGGGGGGCCGATGGACTGAAGCTTTCTTT.

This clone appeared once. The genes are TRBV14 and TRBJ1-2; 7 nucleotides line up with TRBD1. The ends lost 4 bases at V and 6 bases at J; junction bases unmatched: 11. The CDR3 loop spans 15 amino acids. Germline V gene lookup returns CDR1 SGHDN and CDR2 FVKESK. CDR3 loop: CASSPVDRVRNGYTF. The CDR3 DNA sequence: TGTGCCAGCAGCCCCGTAGACAGGGTGAGAAATGGCTACACCTTC.

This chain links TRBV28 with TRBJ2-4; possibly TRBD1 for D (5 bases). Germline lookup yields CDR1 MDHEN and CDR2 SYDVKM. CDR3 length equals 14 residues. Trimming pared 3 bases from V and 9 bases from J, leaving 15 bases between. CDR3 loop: CASSFAQGAPIQYF. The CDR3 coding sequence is TGTGCCAGCAGTTTTGCTCAAGGGGCTCCCATTCAGTACTTC.

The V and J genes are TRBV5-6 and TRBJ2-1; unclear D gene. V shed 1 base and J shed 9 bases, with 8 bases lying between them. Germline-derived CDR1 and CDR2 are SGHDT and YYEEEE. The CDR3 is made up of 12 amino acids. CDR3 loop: CASSLLGGEQFF. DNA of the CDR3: TGTGCCAGCAGCTTGCTCGGTGGTGAGCAGTTCTTC. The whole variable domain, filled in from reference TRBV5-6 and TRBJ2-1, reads DAGVTQSPTHLIKTRGQQVTLRCSPKSGHDTVSWYQQALGQGPQFIFQYYEEEERQRGNFPDRFSGHQFPNYSSELNVNALLLGDSALYLCASSLLGGEQFFGPGTRLTVL.

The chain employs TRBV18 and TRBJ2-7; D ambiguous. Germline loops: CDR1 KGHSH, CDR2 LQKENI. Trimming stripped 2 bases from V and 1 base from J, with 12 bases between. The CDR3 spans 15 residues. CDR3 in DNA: TGTGCCAGCTCACCAACCCTGGACGGATCCTACGAGCAGTACTTC. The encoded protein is CASSPTLDGSYEQYF. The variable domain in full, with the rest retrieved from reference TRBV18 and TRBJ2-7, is NAGVMQNPRHLVRRRGQEARLRCSPMKGHSHVYWYRQLPEEGLKFMVYLQKENIIDESGMPKERFSAEFPKEGPSILRIQQVVRGDSAAYFCASSPTLDGSYEQYFGPGTRLTVT.

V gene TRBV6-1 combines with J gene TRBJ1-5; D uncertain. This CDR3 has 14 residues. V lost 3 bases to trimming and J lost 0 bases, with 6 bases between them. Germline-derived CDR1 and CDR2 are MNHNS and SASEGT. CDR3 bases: TGTGCCAGCAGTGACAGCTATAGCAATCAGCCCCAGCATTTT. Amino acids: CASSDSYSNQPQHF.

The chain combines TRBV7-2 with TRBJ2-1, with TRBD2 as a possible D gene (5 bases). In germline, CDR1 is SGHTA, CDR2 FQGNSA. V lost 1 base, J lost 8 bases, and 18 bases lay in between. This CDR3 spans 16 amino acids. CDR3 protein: CASSLVGTSSSHEQFF. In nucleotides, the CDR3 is TGTGCCAGCAGCTTAGTGGGTACTAGTTCTAGCCATGAGCAGTTCTTC. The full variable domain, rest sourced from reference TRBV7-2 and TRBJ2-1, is GAGVSQSPSNKVTEKGKDVELRCDPISGHTALYWYRQSLGQGLEFLIYFQGNSAPDKSGLPSDRFSAERTGGSVSTLTIQRTQQEDSAVYLCASSLVGTSSSHEQFFGPGTRLTVL.

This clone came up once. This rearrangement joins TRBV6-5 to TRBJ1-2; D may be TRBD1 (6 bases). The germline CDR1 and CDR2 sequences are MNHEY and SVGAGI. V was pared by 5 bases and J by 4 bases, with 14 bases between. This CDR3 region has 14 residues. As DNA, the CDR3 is TGTGCCAGCAGTGAGACAGGACCTTCCTATGGCTACACCTTC. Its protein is CASSETGPSYGYTF.

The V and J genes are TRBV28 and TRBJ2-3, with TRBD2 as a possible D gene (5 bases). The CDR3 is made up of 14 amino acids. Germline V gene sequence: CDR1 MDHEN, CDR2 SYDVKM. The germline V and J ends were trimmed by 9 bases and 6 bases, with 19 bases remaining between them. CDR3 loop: CASSESRGFDTQYF. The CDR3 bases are TGTGCCAGTTCAGAGTCCCGGGGATTTGATACGCAGTATTTT.

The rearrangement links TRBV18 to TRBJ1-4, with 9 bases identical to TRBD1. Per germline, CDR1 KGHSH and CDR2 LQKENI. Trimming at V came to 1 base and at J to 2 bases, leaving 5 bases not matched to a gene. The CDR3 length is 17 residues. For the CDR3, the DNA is TGTGCCAGCTCACCACGGGACAGGGTTGCTACTAATGAAAAACTGTTTTTT. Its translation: CASSPRDRVATNEKLFF.

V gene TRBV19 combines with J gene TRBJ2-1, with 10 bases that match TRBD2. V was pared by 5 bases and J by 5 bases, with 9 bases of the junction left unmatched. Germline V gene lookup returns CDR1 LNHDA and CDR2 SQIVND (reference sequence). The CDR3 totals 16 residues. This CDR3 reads CASSEPGLALHNEQFF. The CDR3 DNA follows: TGTGCCAGTAGTGAACCGGGACTAGCGCTTCACAATGAGCAGTTCTTC.

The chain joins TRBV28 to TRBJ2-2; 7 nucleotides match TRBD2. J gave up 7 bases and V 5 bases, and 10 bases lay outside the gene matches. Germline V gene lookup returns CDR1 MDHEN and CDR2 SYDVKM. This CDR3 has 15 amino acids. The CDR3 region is CASSPSSGIVGELFF. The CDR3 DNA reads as TGTGCCAGCAGTCCAAGCAGCGGGATAGTCGGGGAGCTGTTTTTT.